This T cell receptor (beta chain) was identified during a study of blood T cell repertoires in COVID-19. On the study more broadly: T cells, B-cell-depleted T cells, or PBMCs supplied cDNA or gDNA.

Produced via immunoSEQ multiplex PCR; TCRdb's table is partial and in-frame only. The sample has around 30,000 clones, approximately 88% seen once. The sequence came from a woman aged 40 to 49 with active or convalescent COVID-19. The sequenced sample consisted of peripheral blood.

The CDR3 nucleotides read TGCGCCAGCAGCTTGGCCCTCAGGGATGGCTACACCTTC. It specifies CASSLALRDGYTF. The V and J genes are TRBV5-1 and TRBJ1-2; D perhaps matches TRBD1 (5 bases). The germline V gene encodes CDR1 SGHRS and CDR2 YFSETQ. Trimming took 0 bases from V and 6 from J, leaving 9 bases between them. The CDR3 length is 13 residues.